The 9 T cell receptor beta chains presented below share a single source sample, sequenced in a study of blood T cell repertoires in COVID-19. The repertoire was sequenced with immunoSEQ multiplex PCR; TCRdb's copy has only in-frame clones and lacks some. The sample shows 100,000 to 150,000 clones, about 77% of them seen only once. Material for sequencing was peripheral blood. All receptors derive from a human donor in a cohort sampled during active COVID-19.

This rearrangement joins TRBV25-1 to TRBJ2-1; TRBD2 aligns across 9 bases. V gave up 4 bases and J gave up 2 bases; unmatched junction bases: 12. Germline-derived CDR1 and CDR2 are MGHDK and SYGVNS. This CDR3 is built from 18 residues. The CDR3 DNA reads as TGTGCCAGCAGTGGGATTGCTACTGGCGGGAGGGCCTACAATGAGCAGTTCTTC. This encodes CASSGIATGGRAYNEQFF.

This clone was seen once. This chain links TRBV10-3 with TRBJ1-4; D is perhaps TRBD1 (5 bases). The V gene's germline CDR1 is ENHRY and CDR2 SYGVKD. The CDR3 extends over 14 amino acids. V lost 2 bases to trimming and J lost 2 bases, with 6 bases between them. CDR3 loop: CAISEGGTNEKLFF. CDR3 DNA: TGTGCCATCAGTGAGGGGGGGACTAATGAAAAACTGTTTTTT.

The J gene is TRBJ1-2, the V gene TRBV27, with 7 bases fitting TRBD1. Germline V gene sequence: CDR1 MNHEY, CDR2 SMNVEV (reference sequence). Trimming at V came to 5 bases and at J to 1 base, leaving 13 bases not matched to a gene. This CDR3 contains 17 residues. The CDR3 DNA reads TGTGCCAGCAGTCGAATCCGGGACAGCCGACTTAACTATGGCTACACCTTC. As protein: CASSRIRDSRLNYGYTF.

The chain uses TRBV5-8 and TRBJ2-6; D unclear. V lost 3 bases, J lost 3 bases, and 7 bases lay in between. The CDR3 has 14 residues. Germline CDR1 is SGHTS and CDR2 is YDEGEE. CDR3 coding DNA: TGTGCCAGCAGCTCGAGTTATGGGGCCAACGTCCTGACTTTC. It encodes CASSSSYGANVLTF.

The chain links TRBV7-2 to TRBJ1-3; 7 bases align to TRBD1. The CDR3 is 18 residues long. Germline-derived CDR1 and CDR2 are SGHTA and FQGNSA. The ends lost 0 bases at V and 0 bases at J; junction bases unmatched: 8. CDR3 loop: CASSLAPGQRNSGNTIYF. The CDR3 coding sequence is TGTGCCAGCAGCTTAGCACCGGGACAGAGAAACTCTGGAAACACCATATATTTT.

This chain connects TRBV6-6 to TRBJ2-7, with D perhaps TRBD1 (6 bases). Germline V gives CDR1 MNHNY, CDR2 SVGAGI (reference sequence). This CDR3 is built from 14 residues. The V end was cut by 11 bases, the J end by 5 bases, with 22 bases between. In DNA form, the CDR3 reads TGTGCCTTAGGCCGGGACACCCTTAAACACGAGCAGTACTTC. The encoded protein is CALGRDTLKHEQYF.

The rearrangement uses TRBV7-9 and TRBJ1-1, with a possible D match to TRBD1 (6 bases). Trimming removed 2 bases at V and 3 bases at J, with 7 bases between. The CDR3 sequence is 13 residues long. Germline CDR1 reads SEHNR; CDR2 reads FQNEAQ (reference sequence). The chain's CDR3 is CASSLQGYTEAFF. The CDR3 DNA is TGTGCCAGCAGCTTACAGGGGTACACTGAAGCTTTCTTT.

The rearrangement joins TRBV20-1 to TRBJ1-3; D is undetermined. In germline, CDR1 is DFQATT, CDR2 SNEGSKA (reference sequence). The V gene lost 5 bases and the J gene lost 3 bases, with 5 bases spanning the gap. The CDR3 length is 11 residues. The CDR3 DNA is TGCAGTGCTCTAGTTGGAAACACCATATATTTT. Its protein is CSALVGNTIYF.

The sample holds a few counts of this clone. V and J are TRBV6-5 and TRBJ2-1; D gene uncertain. The V gene's germline CDR1 is MNHEY and CDR2 SVGAGI. Between the trimmed V and J ends, which lost 6 bases and 2 bases, there was a span of 8 bases. CDR3 size: 13 residues. The CDR3 bases are TGTGCCAGCAGATTCACAGCCTACAATGAGCAGTTCTTC. Amino acid sequence: CASRFTAYNEQFF.